The T cell receptor beta chain described here comes from a study of blood T cell repertoires in COVID-19. V trimming: 6 bases; J trimming: 6 bases; junction bases outside the gene matches: 8. Germline values: CDR1 MRHNA, CDR2 SNTAGT. The CDR3 covers 13 residues. Participants, about 18 to 90 years old, spanned around 26 US areas. This clone has a single count. Per the original data handling: The assay estimated nucleated cells by amplifying reference gene primers. TCRdb keeps only in-frame clones here, not all; method: immunoSEQ multiplex PCR. The V and J calls and the clone size are those of that table, but D and trimming were determined from the DNA. Here the sample spans approximately 210,000 clones, around 86% being singletons.

The receptor comes from a man aged 25 to 45 in a cohort exposed to, infected with or recovered from COVID-19 (not recorded which). This rearrangement joins TRBV6-4 to TRBJ2-7; 7 bases line up with TRBD1. The sample comprised PBMCs or T cells enriched from blood (not recorded which). The CDR3 DNA is TGTGCCAGCAGCAGCGACAGGGTAGGCGAGCAGTACTTC. This codes for CASSSDRVGEQYF.